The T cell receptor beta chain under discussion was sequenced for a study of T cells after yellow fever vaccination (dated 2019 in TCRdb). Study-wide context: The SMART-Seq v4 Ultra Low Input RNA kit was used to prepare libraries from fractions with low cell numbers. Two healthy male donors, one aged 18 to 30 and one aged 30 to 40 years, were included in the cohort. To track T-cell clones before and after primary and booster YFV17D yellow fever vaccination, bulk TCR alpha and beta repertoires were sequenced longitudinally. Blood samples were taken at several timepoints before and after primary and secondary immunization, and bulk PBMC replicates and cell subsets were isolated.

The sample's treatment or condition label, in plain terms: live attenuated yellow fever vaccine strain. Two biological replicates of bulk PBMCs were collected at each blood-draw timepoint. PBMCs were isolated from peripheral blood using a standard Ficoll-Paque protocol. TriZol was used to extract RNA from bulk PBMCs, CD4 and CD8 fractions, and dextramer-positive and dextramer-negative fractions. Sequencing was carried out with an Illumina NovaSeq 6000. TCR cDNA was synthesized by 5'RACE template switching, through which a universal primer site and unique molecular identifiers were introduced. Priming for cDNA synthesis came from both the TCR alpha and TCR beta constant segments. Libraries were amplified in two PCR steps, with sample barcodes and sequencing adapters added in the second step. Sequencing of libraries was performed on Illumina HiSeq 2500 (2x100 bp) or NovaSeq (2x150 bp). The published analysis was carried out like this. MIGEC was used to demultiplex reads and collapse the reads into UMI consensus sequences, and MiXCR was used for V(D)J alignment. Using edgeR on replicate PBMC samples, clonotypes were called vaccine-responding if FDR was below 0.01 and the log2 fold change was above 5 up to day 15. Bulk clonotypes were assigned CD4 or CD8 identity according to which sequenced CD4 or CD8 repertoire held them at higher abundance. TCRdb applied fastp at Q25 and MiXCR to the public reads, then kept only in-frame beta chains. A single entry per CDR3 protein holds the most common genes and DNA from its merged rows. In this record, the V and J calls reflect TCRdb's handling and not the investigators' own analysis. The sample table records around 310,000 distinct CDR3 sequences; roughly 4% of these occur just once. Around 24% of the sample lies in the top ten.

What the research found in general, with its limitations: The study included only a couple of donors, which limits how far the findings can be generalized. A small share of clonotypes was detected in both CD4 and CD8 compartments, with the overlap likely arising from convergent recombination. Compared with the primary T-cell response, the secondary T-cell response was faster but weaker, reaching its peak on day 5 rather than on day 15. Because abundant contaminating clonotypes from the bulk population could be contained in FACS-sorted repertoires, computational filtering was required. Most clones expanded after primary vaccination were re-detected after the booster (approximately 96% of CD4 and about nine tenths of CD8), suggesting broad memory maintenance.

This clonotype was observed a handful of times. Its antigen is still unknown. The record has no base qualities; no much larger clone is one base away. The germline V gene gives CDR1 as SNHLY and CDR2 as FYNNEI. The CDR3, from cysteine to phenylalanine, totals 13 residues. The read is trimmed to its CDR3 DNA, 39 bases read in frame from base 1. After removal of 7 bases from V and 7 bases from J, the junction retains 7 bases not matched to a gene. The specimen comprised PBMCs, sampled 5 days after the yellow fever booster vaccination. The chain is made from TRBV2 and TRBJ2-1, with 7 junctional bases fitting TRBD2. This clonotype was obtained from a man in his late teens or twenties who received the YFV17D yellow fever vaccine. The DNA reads TGTGCCAGCACCCGGATGGGGGGGAATGAGCAGTTCTTC. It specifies CASTRMGGNEQFF. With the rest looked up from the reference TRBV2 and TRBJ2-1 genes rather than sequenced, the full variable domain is EPEVTQTPSHQVTQMGQEVILRCVPISNHLYFYWYRQILGQKVEFLVSFYNNEISEKSEIFDDQFSVERPDGSNFTLKIRSTKLEDSAMYFCASTRMGGNEQFFGPGTRLTVL.